The TCR beta chain described here comes from a study of T-cell reconstitution after alpha-beta-depleted transplantation in children. The sample holds a few counts of this clonotype. The TCRbeta library incorporated unique molecular identifiers. TCRdb independently ran MiXCR on the PCR reads; one entry per CDR3 protein. In the table there are hundreds of thousands of distinct CDR3 sequences, about an eighth of which are singletons. This specimen was PBMCs, mostly from graft donor cells, taken 360 days after TCRalphabeta/CD19-depleted stem cell transplant. The clonotype originates from a male patient between 5 and 17 years old who had a stem cell transplant for acute myeloid leukemia, so the T cells may come from the graft donor.

As DNA, the CDR3 is TGTGCCAGCAGTTTTGGAGGGGGCGCGGGGGAGCTGTTTTTT. Encoded protein: CASSFGGGAGELFF. V is TRBV28 and J is TRBJ2-2; the D gene is possibly TRBD1 (7 bases). There are 14 residues in the CDR3. V was pared by 3 bases and J by 8 bases, with 13 bases between. CDR1 MDHEN and CDR2 SYDVKM come from the germline V gene.